This T cell receptor beta chain is drawn from a study of blood T cell repertoires in COVID-19. Overall study context: PBMCs, B-cell-depleted T cells, or T cells provided the cDNA or gDNA that made up the material.

Original processing methods: Reference gene primer amplification yielded estimated nucleated cell counts. Assay: immunoSEQ multiplex PCR; the TCRdb copy retains only in-frame clones and omits some. V, J and clone size are taken as reported in that table, and D and trimming were inferred from the DNA itself. The table records around 140,000 clones, approximately 90% of them present only once. This CDR3 has 14 residues. Germline V CDR1 and CDR2: MDHEN, SYDVKM. With 5 bases clipped from V and 6 bases from J, the junction kept 8 bases outside the gene matches. The chain carries TRBV28 and TRBJ2-5; 8 nucleotides align to TRBD1. Sequenced sample: peripheral blood. This TCR derives from a man aged 18-30 years with COVID-19, enrolled during active disease. The CDR3 protein is CASSPRQGRQTQYF. CDR3 bases: TGTGCCAGCAGTCCTCGACAGGGGCGACAGACCCAGTACTTC.